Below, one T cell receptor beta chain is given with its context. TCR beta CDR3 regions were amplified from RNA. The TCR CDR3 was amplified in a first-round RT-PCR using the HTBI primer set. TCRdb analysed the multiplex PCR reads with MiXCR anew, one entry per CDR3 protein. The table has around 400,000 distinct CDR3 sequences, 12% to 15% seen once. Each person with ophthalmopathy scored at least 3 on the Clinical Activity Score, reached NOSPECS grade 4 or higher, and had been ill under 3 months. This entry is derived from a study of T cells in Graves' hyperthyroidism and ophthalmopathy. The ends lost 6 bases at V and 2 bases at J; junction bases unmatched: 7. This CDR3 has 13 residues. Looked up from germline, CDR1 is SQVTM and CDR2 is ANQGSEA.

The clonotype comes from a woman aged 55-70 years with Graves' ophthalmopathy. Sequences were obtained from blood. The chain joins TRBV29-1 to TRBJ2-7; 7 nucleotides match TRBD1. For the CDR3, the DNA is TGCAGCGTCGCTGGGGGACAGCCCTACGAGCAGTACTTC. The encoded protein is CSVAGGQPYEQYF.